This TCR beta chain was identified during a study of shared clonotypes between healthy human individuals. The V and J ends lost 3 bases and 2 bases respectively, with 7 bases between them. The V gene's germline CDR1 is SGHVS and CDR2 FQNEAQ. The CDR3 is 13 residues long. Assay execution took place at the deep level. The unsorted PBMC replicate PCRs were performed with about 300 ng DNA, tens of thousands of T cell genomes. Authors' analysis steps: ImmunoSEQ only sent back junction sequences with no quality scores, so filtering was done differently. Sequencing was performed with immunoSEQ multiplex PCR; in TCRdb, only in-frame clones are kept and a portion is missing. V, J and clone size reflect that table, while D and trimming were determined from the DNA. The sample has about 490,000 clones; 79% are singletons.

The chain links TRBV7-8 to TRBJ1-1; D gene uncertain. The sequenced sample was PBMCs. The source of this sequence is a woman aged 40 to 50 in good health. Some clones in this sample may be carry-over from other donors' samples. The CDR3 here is CASSLFGNTEAFF. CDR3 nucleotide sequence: TGTGCCAGCAGCTTGTTCGGTAACACTGAAGCTTTCTTT.